This T cell receptor (beta chain) was recovered during a study of cytomegalovirus exposure and HLA in healthy donors. V lost 0 bases to trimming and J lost 4 bases; unmatched junction nucleotides: 8. Per the germline V gene, CDR1 is MGHRA and CDR2 is YSYEKL. The CDR3 extends over 16 amino acids. The PCR employed 60 Vbeta primers together with 13 Jbeta primers. Here immunoSEQ multiplex PCR was the method, and the copy in TCRdb shows in-frame clones only, minus some. The table includes about 180,000 clones, approximately 80% detected once. This clone appeared a few times. Antigen unknown. Broader study findings: Specificity for CMV antigens was confirmed in vitro for a few of the CMV-associated chains. Presence/absence comparisons presumed near-even sequencing depth among donors. Cytomegalovirus-associated status was assigned to fewer than 200 TCR beta chains.

The chain joins TRBV4-1 to TRBJ1-2, with 7 nucleotides matching TRBD1. Sequencing was carried out using PBMCs. This TCR was sampled from a man in his fifties or sixties in good health and CMV-seronegative. The CDR3, as DNA: TGCGCCAGCAGCCAAGACACGGACAGGAAAGTCTATGGCTACACCTTC. Translated, it gives CASSQDTDRKVYGYTF.